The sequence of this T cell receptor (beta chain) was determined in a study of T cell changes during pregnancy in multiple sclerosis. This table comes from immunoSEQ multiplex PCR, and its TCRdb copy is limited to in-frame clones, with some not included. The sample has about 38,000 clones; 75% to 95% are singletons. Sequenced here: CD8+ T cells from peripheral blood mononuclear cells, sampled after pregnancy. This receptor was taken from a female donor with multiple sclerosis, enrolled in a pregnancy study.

The CDR3, as DNA: TGTGCCAGTACCTACCGGGACAGGGGGCTCGATGGCTACACCTTC. This codes for CASTYRDRGLDGYTF. The gene calls are TRBV19 and TRBJ1-2, with 12 bases aligning to TRBD1. CDR1 and CDR2 (germline): LNHDA, SQIVND (reference sequence). V was pared by 7 bases and J by 6 bases, with 9 bases of the junction left unmatched. This CDR3 contains 15 residues.